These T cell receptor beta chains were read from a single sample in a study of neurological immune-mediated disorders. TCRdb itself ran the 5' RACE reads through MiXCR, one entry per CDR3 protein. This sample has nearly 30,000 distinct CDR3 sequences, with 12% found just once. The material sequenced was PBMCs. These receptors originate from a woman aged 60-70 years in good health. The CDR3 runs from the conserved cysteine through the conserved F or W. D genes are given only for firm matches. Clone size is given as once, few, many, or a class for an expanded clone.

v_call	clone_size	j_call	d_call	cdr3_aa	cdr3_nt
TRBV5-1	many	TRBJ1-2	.	CASSLAADTGLWNYGYTF	TGCGCCAGCAGCTTGGCCGCGGACACAGGGTTGTGGAACTATGGCTACACCTTC
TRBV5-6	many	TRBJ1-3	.	CASSLEGLFSGNTIYF	TGTGCCAGCAGCTTGGAGGGACTGTTCTCTGGAAACACCATATATTTT
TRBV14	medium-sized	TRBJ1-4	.	CASSQVPGEKLFF	TGTGCCAGCAGCCAAGTTCCGGGAGAAAAACTGTTTTTT
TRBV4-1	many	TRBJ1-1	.	CASSLGTDTLNTEAFF	TGCGCCAGCAGCCTCGGGACCGACACTCTGAACACTGAAGCTTTCTTT
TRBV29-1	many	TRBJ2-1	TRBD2	CSVPELAGVYNEQFF	TGCAGCGTCCCCGAACTAGCGGGAGTCTACAATGAGCAGTTCTTC
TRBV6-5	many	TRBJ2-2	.	CASSYSGTGELFF	TGTGCCAGCAGTTACTCGGGGACCGGGGAGCTGTTTTTT
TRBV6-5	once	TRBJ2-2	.	CASRWYRLSGELFF	TGTGCCAGCAGATGGTACCGCCTGTCCGGGGAGCTGTTTTTT
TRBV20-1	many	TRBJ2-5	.	CSAGETVLQETQYF	TGCAGTGCAGGGGAGACAGTACTCCAAGAGACCCAGTACTTC
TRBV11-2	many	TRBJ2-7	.	CASSLGTVYEQYF	TGTGCCAGCAGCTTAGGGACCGTCTACGAGCAGTACTTC
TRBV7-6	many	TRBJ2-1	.	CASSSTTGGQFF	TGTGCCAGCAGCTCGACAACGGGCGGGCAGTTCTTC
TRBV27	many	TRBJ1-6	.	CASSLVRRDSPLHF	TGTGCCAGCAGTTTAGTTAGGCGGGATTCACCCCTCCACTTT
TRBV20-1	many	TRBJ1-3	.	CSAALGGSGNTIYF	TGCAGTGCCGCATTAGGGGGGTCTGGAAACACCATATATTTT
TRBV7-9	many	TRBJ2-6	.	CASSPWAGDGANVLTF	TGTGCCAGCAGCCCCTGGGCAGGGGATGGGGCCAACGTCCTGACTTTC
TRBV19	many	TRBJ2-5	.	CASNKNPRQETQYF	TGTGCCAGTAATAAGAACCCGCGGCAAGAGACCCAGTACTTC
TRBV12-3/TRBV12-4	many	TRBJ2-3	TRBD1	CASSPRDRGWADTQYF	TGTGCCAGCAGTCCTCGGGACAGGGGTTGGGCAGATACGCAGTATTTT
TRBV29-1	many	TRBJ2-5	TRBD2	CSVEGRELETQYF	TGCAGCGTTGAGGGGCGGGAGTTGGAGACCCAGTACTTC
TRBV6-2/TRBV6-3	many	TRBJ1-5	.	CASRTYSNQPQHF	TGTGCCAGCCGGACTTATAGCAATCAGCCCCAGCATTTT
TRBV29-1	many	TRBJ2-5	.	CSVEGRQETQYF	TGCAGCGTTGAAGGCAGACAAGAGACCCAGTACTTC
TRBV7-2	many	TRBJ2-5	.	CASRTVSGGLQETQYF	TGTGCCAGCAGGACCGTGTCGGGGGGCCTCCAAGAGACCCAGTACTTC
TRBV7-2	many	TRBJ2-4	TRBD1	CASSMTGGVAKNIQYF	TGTGCCAGCAGCATGACAGGGGGGGTAGCCAAAAACATTCAGTACTTC